This TCR beta chain was retrieved from a study of PD-1 blockade in classical Hodgkin lymphoma. Notes on the study in general: Diminished baseline TCR diversity has been reported in newly diagnosed patients relative to healthy donors. Whereas CD4+ TCR diversity had risen significantly by C4D1, CD8+ TCR diversity had not.

The J segment lost 3 bases and the V segment lost 5 bases, leaving 6 bases of the junction unmatched. There are 15 residues in the CDR3. The germline V gene encodes CDR1 SGHAT and CDR2 FQNNGV. This table comes from immunoSEQ multiplex PCR, and its TCRdb copy is limited to in-frame clones, with some not included. The sample carries under 40,000 clones, around 80% recorded once. Time point noted: cycle 4 day 1 (C4D1), after 6 weeks of nivolumab. Every patient relapsed after autologous stem cell transplantation, and brentuximab vedotin exposure varied. The study recorded best responses of complete response, partial response or progressive disease. As to this clone: Its antigen remains unidentified.

The chain is built from TRBV11-2 and TRBJ2-3, with 9 bases matching TRBD1. The input for sequencing was peripheral blood mononuclear cells (PBMCs), taken before the fourth cycle of nivolumab. This clonotype originated in a human donor with classical Hodgkin lymphoma. CDR3 protein: CASSDSGTGTDTQYF. CDR3 coding DNA: TGTGCCAGCAGCGACTCCGGGACAGGGACAGATACGCAGTATTTT.